The rows below give T cell receptor beta chains drawn from one sample of a study of blood T cell repertoires in COVID-19. This table comes from immunoSEQ multiplex PCR, and its TCRdb copy is limited to in-frame clones, with some not included. The sample has about 78,000 clones; around 74% are singletons. The specimen sequenced was peripheral blood. Every receptor here comes from a human donor in a cohort sampled during active COVID-19. The conserved cysteine and the conserved F or W are not part of the CDR3 here. A D gene is named only where the DNA matches it firmly.

d_call j_call v_call cdr3_aa
. TRBJ1-1 TRBV7-2 ASSSDSLNTEAF
TRBD2 TRBJ2-5 TRBV2 ASRGTTPWQY
. TRBJ2-7 TRBV19 ASSTTGSASSYEQY
. TRBJ1-3 TRBV2 ASSEAMDRLIY
TRBD1 TRBJ1-2 TRBV2 ATKGGPYYGYT
TRBD1 TRBJ2-3 TRBV18 ASSPRKRDRVTDTQY
. TRBJ1-5 TRBV10-2 ASRDRRSNQPQH
. TRBJ2-7 TRBV7-2 ASSLAVRSSYEQY
TRBD1 TRBJ2-7 TRBV11-2 ASGKTGTSYEQY
. TRBJ1-1 TRBV9 ASSREGGRSTEAF
. TRBJ1-5 TRBV7-2 ASSLGVRGQPQH
. TRBJ1-2 TRBV5-6 ASSSTGYGYT
. TRBJ1-1 TRBV4-3 ASSLRDGAGTEAF
TRBD2 TRBJ2-4 TRBV7-2 ASSIGTSGGNIQY
. TRBJ2-7 TRBV4-3 ASSHTGPGAYEQY
. TRBJ2-7 TRBV24-1 ATSDPNSYEQY
TRBD1 TRBJ2-4 TRBV19 ASSIDRENIQY
TRBD1 TRBJ1-4 TRBV5-1 ASSWTGLGNEKLF
TRBD2 TRBJ2-7 TRBV7-2 ASSLVSGGSSYEQY
TRBD1 TRBJ2-3 TRBV28 ASREGGAKRDTQY
TRBD2 TRBJ2-7 TRBV28 ASSLPGAGGSYEQY
. TRBJ1-2 TRBV24-1 ATSDHDSLYGYT
TRBD1 TRBJ1-6 TRBV9 ASSEGTGLYNSPLH
. TRBJ1-6 TRBV21-1 ASRIQGRTPLH
TRBD1 TRBJ1-1 TRBV18 ASSPPPGQGQTEAF
TRBD2 TRBJ2-3 TRBV10-3 AISVLAGGTDTQY
TRBD2 TRBJ2-1 TRBV15 ATETIAGGAYNEQF
TRBD1 TRBJ1-3 TRBV6-1 ASSEFRQGVTGRSSGNTIY
TRBD1 TRBJ2-7 TRBV5-4 ASSLKGQGYEQY
. TRBJ2-3 TRBV1 TSSHLLGGCTDTQY
. TRBJ1-6 TRBV2 ASSEAGSTHSPLH
. TRBJ1-4 TRBV5-5 ASSDPGLAEGEKLF
TRBD1 TRBJ2-7 TRBV14 ASSQDPFRTGGREQY
. TRBJ1-2 TRBV4-1 ASSQAAANYGYT
TRBD1 TRBJ2-7 TRBV11-2 ASSPKQGNEQY
. TRBJ2-7 TRBV3-1/TRBV3-2 ASSQASRRLHEQY
. TRBJ1-5 TRBV10-3 AISALGGVHSNQPQH
. TRBJ1-3 TRBV5-4 ASSLAYSGNTIY
. TRBJ1-2 TRBV30 AADSNYGYT
TRBD2 TRBJ2-2 TRBV28 ASTSGGRELF
TRBD1 TRBJ2-1 TRBV4-1 ASSLTGTGVGNEQF
. TRBJ2-3 TRBV7-9 ASSSLRSGLASDTQY
TRBD1 TRBJ2-6 TRBV6-1 ASSGETGNGANVLT
. TRBJ2-7 TRBV7-2 ASSLETSTHEQY
. TRBJ2-1 TRBV6-6 ASSYTSRQERF
. TRBJ2-5 TRBV3-1/TRBV3-2 ASSRQGGAETQY
. TRBJ2-3 TRBV4-1 ASSLYLRGTLSTDTQY
. TRBJ1-1 TRBV5-4 ASSLSTLSTEAF
TRBD1 TRBJ1-2 TRBV5-4 ASSSRQGTNYGYT
TRBD2 TRBJ2-5 TRBV3-1/TRBV3-2 ASSQIWLAGEETQY
. TRBJ1-2 TRBV7-9 ASTLGGIRANYGYT
. TRBJ2-5 TRBV5-6 ASSFSAGAETQY
. TRBJ1-2 TRBV5-1 ASSLGDSGRNYGYT
. TRBJ2-1 TRBV20-1 SARSGSEQF
. TRBJ1-3 TRBV6-6 ASRSVTGNTIY
. TRBJ2-3 TRBV28 ASRLAGTGDTQY
TRBD2 TRBJ2-1 TRBV27 ASSLMKTSDSYNEQF